The 19 T cell receptor beta chains in this list originate from one sample, sequenced in a study of identical twins' blood T cells. MiXCR, applied by TCRdb to the 5' RACE reads, yields one record per CDR3 protein. The sample includes 300,000 to 400,000 distinct CDR3 sequences, over 25% seen only once; the top ten take approximately 6.6%. Sequencing used PBMCs. These TCRs come from a woman aged 18-49 years in good health.

The rearrangement links TRBV7-2 to TRBJ1-2; D unresolved. Per germline, CDR1 SGHTA and CDR2 FQGNSA. The CDR3 has 11 residues. The V gene lost 1 base and the J gene lost 6 bases, with 3 bases spanning the gap. The CDR3 DNA sequence: TGTGCCAGCAGCTTAGAGAATGGCTACACCTTC. Protein: CASSLENGYTF. Filled out from reference TRBV7-2 and TRBJ1-2, the complete variable domain reads GAGVSQSPSNKVTEKGKDVELRCDPISGHTALYWYRQSLGQGLEFLIYFQGNSAPDKSGLPSDRFSAERTGGSVSTLTIQRTQQEDSAVYLCASSLENGYTFGSGTRLTVV.

The rearrangement links TRBV29-1 to TRBJ1-1; TRBD1 might be the D (6 bases). CDR3 length: 14 amino acids. Germline V gene lookup returns CDR1 SQVTM and CDR2 ANQGSEA. Between the trimmed V and J ends, which lost 7 bases and 0 bases, there was a span of 15 bases. In DNA, the CDR3 is TGCAGCGCGTATCTGACAGGAATGAACACTGAAGCTTTCTTT. It codes for CSAYLTGMNTEAFF.

This rearrangement joins TRBV27 to TRBJ1-5; the match to TRBD1 covers 7 bases. V was clipped by 6 bases and J by 2 bases; unmatched bases: 4. The CDR3 covers 14 residues. Germline V gene data show CDR1 as MNHEY and CDR2 as SMNVEV (reference sequence). In DNA, the CDR3 is TGTGCCAGCAGGCAGGGGGTAGGCAATCAGCCCCAGCATTTT. It is translated as CASRQGVGNQPQHF.

The chain couples TRBV27 to TRBJ1-1; a possible D gene is TRBD1 (6 bases). Trimming shortened V by 6 bases and J by 10 bases, and 24 bases separated the two germline ends. The CDR3 covers 15 residues. The V gene's germline CDR1 is MNHEY and CDR2 SMNVEV (reference sequence). The CDR3 DNA is TGTGCCAGCAGCCAACGCGGTAGGACAGAATATGGAGCTTTCTTT. Amino acids: CASSQRGRTEYGAFF.

This clonotype was observed a handful of times. The chain combines TRBV5-1 with TRBJ2-7; D remains ambiguous. The CDR3 runs to 15 residues. Deletions cut 0 bases from V and 4 bases from J, with 14 bases between. Germline CDR1 reads SGHRS; CDR2 reads YFSETQ. CDR3 loop: CASSLGGLTDYEQYF. The CDR3 DNA is TGCGCCAGCAGCTTGGGTGGTCTCACCGATTACGAGCAGTACTTC. Variable domain in full (rest from reference TRBV5-1 and TRBJ2-7): KAGVTQTPRYLIKTRGQQVTLSCSPISGHRSVSWYQQTPGQGLQFLFEYFSETQRNKGNFPGRFSGRQFSNSRSEMNVSTLELGDSALYLCASSLGGLTDYEQYFGPGTRLTVT.

J is TRBJ1-1 and V is TRBV29-1; maybe TRBD1 (5 bases). V lost 3 bases, J lost 3 bases, and 11 bases lay in between. There are 13 residues in the CDR3. The V gene's germline CDR1 is SQVTM and CDR2 ANQGSEA. The CDR3 nucleotides read TGCAGCGTTGAGGTCCAGGGATACACTGAAGCTTTCTTT. Protein product: CSVEVQGYTEAFF. Full variable domain (remainder filled in from reference TRBV29-1 and TRBJ1-1): SAVISQKPSRDICQRGTSLTIQCQVDSQVTMMFWYRQQPGQSLTLIATANQGSEATYESGFVIDKFPISRPNLTFSTLTVSNMSPEDSSIYLCSVEVQGYTEAFFGQGTRLTVV.

In this sample, this clonotype turned up once. The chain combines TRBV20-1 with TRBJ2-3, with 12 bases aligning to TRBD2. Unmatched junction bases numbered 7, after V lost 5 bases and J lost 4 bases. The germline V gene encodes CDR1 DFQATT and CDR2 SNEGSKA (reference sequence). The CDR3 loop spans 15 amino acids. CDR3 nucleotide sequence: TGCAGTGCTGGCCGACTAGCGGGGGATTCAGATACGCAGTATTTT. Translated, it gives CSAGRLAGDSDTQYF.

CDR3 sequence reads: CASSPRDTEQYF. CDR3 coding DNA: TGTGCCAGCAGCCCTAGGGACACCGAGCAGTACTTC. This sequence joins TRBV11-2 and TRBJ2-7; D perhaps matches TRBD1 (6 bases). From germline, CDR1 is SGHAT and CDR2 FQNNGV. This CDR3 is 12 amino acids long. V shed 5 bases and J shed 6 bases, with 11 bases lying between them.

The V call is TRBV10-3, the J call TRBJ2-2, with 12 bases matching TRBD2. The CDR3 spans 14 residues. After removal of 6 bases from V and 6 bases from J, the junction contained 2 bases not matched to a gene. Per the germline V gene, CDR1 is ENHRY and CDR2 is SYGVKD. DNA of the CDR3: TGTGCCATCAGGACTAGCGGGGGTTCCGGGGAGCTGTTTTTT. Encoded protein: CAIRTSGGSGELFF.

This sequence joins TRBV5-1 and TRBJ1-1; D is undetermined. The CDR3 extends over 14 amino acids. With 6 bases removed from V and 1 base from J, the gap between germline ends came to 13 bases. Germline assignment: CDR1 SGHRS and CDR2 YFSETQ. This CDR3 is CASTNSQANTEAFF. The CDR3, as DNA: TGCGCCAGCACCAACTCACAAGCGAACACTGAAGCTTTCTTT.

Only a few counts were recorded for this clonotype. The chain couples TRBV10-3 to TRBJ2-7; 11 bases line up with TRBD1. The CDR3 is 15 amino acids. Germline CDR1 and CDR2: ENHRY and SYGVKD. V was clipped by 4 bases and J by 1 base; unmatched bases: 3. The CDR3 loop is CAISVGTGGSYEQYF. In nucleotides, the CDR3 is TGTGCCATCAGTGTCGGGACAGGGGGTTCCTACGAGCAGTACTTC.

This clonotype appeared a few times. The V call is TRBV7-8, the J call TRBJ2-3, with 7 nucleotides matching TRBD1. Trimming took 3 bases from V and 7 from J; bases not matched to a gene: 7. The CDR3 has 14 residues. Germline V gives CDR1 SGHVS, CDR2 FQNEAQ. CDR3 sequence: CASSFGGQRYTQYF. Here the CDR3 DNA reads TGTGCCAGCAGCTTTGGGGGACAGCGATATACGCAGTATTTT. Full variable domain (missing parts from reference TRBV7-8 and TRBJ2-3): GAGVSQSPRYKVAKRGQDVALRCDPISGHVSLFWYQQALGQGPEFLTYFQNEAQLDKSGLPSDRFFAERPEGSVSTLKIQRTQQEDSAVYLCASSFGGQRYTQYFGPGTRLTVL.

This clonotype turned up a few times. The gene calls are TRBV6-2 or TRBV6-3 and TRBJ2-1; no clear D. The CDR3 extends over 13 amino acids. Germline V gene lookup returns CDR1 MNHEY and CDR2 SVGEGT. V was trimmed by 11 bases and J by 3 bases, leaving 14 bases between them. CDR3 nucleotide sequence: TGTGCCCTCTCGGGCGGCATCTACAATGAGCAGTTCTTC. Translation: CALSGGIYNEQFF.

V gene TRBV18 combines with J gene TRBJ2-1; 8 positions agree with TRBD2. The V gene's germline CDR1 is KGHSH and CDR2 LQKENI. The CDR3 is 16 amino acids. Trimming cost V 0 bases and J 4 bases; bases outside gene matches: 5. This chain's CDR3 is CASSPPAGGSYNEQFF. DNA of the CDR3: TGTGCCAGCTCACCACCGGCGGGAGGCTCATACAATGAGCAGTTCTTC.

This clonotype has only a few counts. The gene calls are TRBV5-6 and TRBJ1-5; no reliable D call. V lost 4 bases, J lost 3 bases, and 8 bases lay in between. CDR1 is SGHDT and CDR2 is YYEEEE in the germline V gene. The CDR3 loop spans 13 amino acids. The CDR3 region has the DNA TGTGCCAGCAGCCCGCTCGCCAATCAGCCCCAGCATTTT. It codes for CASSPLANQPQHF.

V usage is TRBV29-1 and J usage is TRBJ1-1; D might be TRBD1 (6 bases). Germline V gene data show CDR1 as SQVTM and CDR2 as ANQGSEA. Trimming removed 6 bases from V and 3 bases from J, with 11 bases in between. This CDR3 contains 12 residues. The CDR3 DNA reads TGCAGCGTGGGTCAGGGGTACACTGAAGCTTTCTTT. Its translation is CSVGQGYTEAFF. Full variable domain (missing parts from reference TRBV29-1 and TRBJ1-1): SAVISQKPSRDICQRGTSLTIQCQVDSQVTMMFWYRQQPGQSLTLIATANQGSEATYESGFVIDKFPISRPNLTFSTLTVSNMSPEDSSIYLCSVGQGYTEAFFGQGTRLTVV.

The sample holds a few counts of this clonotype. The chain links TRBV20-1 to TRBJ1-1; D is unclear. CDR1 is DFQATT, CDR2 SNEGSKA, per germline (reference sequence). The CDR3 length is 14 residues. The V and J ends lost 2 bases and 8 bases respectively, with 18 bases between them. CDR3: CSARTQGLRSEAFF. In DNA, the CDR3 is TGCAGTGCTAGAACTCAAGGGCTTCGGTCCGAAGCTTTCTTT.

With regard to this clonotype: Its ends do not fully match the called genes, so a read error is possible. The chain recombines TRBV9 with TRBJ2-1; no definite D call. Germline assignment: CDR1 SGDLS and CDR2 YYNGEE. The CDR3 covers 13 residues. The CDR3: CAGSEVSYNEQFF. The CDR3 nucleotides are TGTGCCGGCAGCGAGGTGAGCTACAATGAGCAGTTCTTC.

The chain couples TRBV7-2 to TRBJ1-1; D call uncertain. V gave up 2 bases and J gave up 0 bases, with 10 bases separating them. The V gene's germline CDR1 is SGHTA and CDR2 FQGNSA. This CDR3 is 15 amino acids long. The CDR3 loop is CASSLQAQMNTEAFF. The CDR3 DNA follows: TGTGCCAGCAGCTTACAGGCACAGATGAACACTGAAGCTTTCTTT.